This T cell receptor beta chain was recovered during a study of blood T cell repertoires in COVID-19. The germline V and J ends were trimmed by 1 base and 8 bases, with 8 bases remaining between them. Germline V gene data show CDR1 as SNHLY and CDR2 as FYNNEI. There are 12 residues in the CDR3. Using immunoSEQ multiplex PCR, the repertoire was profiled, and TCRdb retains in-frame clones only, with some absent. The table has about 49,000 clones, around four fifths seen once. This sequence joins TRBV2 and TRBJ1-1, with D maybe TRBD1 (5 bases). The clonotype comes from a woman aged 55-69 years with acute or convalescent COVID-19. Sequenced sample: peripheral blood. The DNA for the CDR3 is TGTGCCAGCAGTGAAGGCCCAGGGGAAGCTTTCTTT. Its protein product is CASSEGPGEAFF.